This section outlines one TCR beta chain sequence together with its context. Its cognate antigen is unknown. This entry is derived from a study of T cell responses to AZD1222 COVID-19 vaccine. Broader study findings: The study sampled repertoires only after the peak T cell response. Vaccine-associated CD4 TCRs spanned spike, dominant at 160-218 and 743-854.

V lost 0 bases to trimming and J lost 5 bases, with 5 bases between them. CDR1 is LGHNA and CDR2 is YSLEER in the germline V gene. The CDR3 has 13 amino acids. Measured with immunoSEQ multiplex PCR; TCRdb has only the in-frame clones, and not every one. Among 70,000 to 75,000 clones listed, approximately 90% were seen once. This receptor was identified in an adult who received the AZD1222 COVID-19 vaccine. The chain carries TRBV4-3 and TRBJ1-5, with D hard to call. The starting material was peripheral blood, obtained 28 days after the second AZD1222 dose. DNA for the CDR3: TGCGCCAGCAGCCAAGATGGTTATCAGCCCCAGCATTTT. This sequence encodes CASSQDGYQPQHF.